These 5 T cell receptor beta chains originate from one sample sequenced in a study of T cells after yellow fever vaccination. A single record per CDR3 protein comes from TCRdb applying MiXCR to the 5' RACE reads. The top ten hold about 3% of the sample, which has about 300,000 distinct CDR3 sequences, approximately 10% seen once. Sequenced material: CD4+ T cells sorted from PBMCs, taken 5 days after the yellow fever booster vaccination. Receptor source: a man aged 18 to 30 who received the YFV17D yellow fever vaccine.

This clonotype was recorded a few times. This chain uses TRBV20-1 with TRBJ1-1, with a weak D call TRBD1 (6 bases). CDR1 is DFQATT, CDR2 SNEGSKA, per germline (reference sequence). Trimming took off 6 bases at V and 1 base at J, with 9 bases between the two ends. This CDR3 is built from 12 residues. The CDR3 DNA reads TGCAGTGCGTTGACAGGGAACACTGAAGCTTTCTTT. Amino acid sequence: CSALTGNTEAFF.

This clonotype showed up many times. This chain links TRBV5-1 with TRBJ2-1; D not resolved. Germline CDR1 is SGHRS and CDR2 is YFSETQ. CDR3 size: 14 residues. V was pared by 0 bases and J by 0 bases, with 4 bases between. DNA of the CDR3: TGCGCCAGCAGCTTGGAAAGCTCCTACAATGAGCAGTTCTTC. Its translation: CASSLESSYNEQFF.

J is TRBJ2-5 and V is TRBV6-2 or TRBV6-3, with TRBD1 matching over 7 bases. Per the germline V gene, CDR1 is MNHEY and CDR2 is SVGEGT. With 6 bases clipped from V and 0 bases from J, the junction kept 7 bases outside the gene matches. This CDR3 has 15 residues. In nucleotides, the CDR3 is TGTGCCAGCAGCAGGGGGACGCCGTACCAAGAGACCCAGTACTTC. Amino acids: CASSRGTPYQETQYF.

The chain uses TRBV6-6 and TRBJ2-1; TRBD1 is a possible D gene (6 bases). V was pared by 6 bases and J by 7 bases, with 19 bases between. The germline V gene encodes CDR1 MNHNY and CDR2 SVGAGI (reference sequence). The CDR3 is 15 residues long. In DNA, the CDR3 is TGTGCCAGCAGCCGGACACAGGGAAGTACGAATGAGCAGTTCTTC. It is translated as CASSRTQGSTNEQFF.

The chain combines TRBV7-8 with TRBJ1-1; TRBD1 matches at 11 bases. V lost 5 bases to trimming and J lost 11 bases; unmatched junction nucleotides: 7. CDR1 is SGHVS, CDR2 FQNEAQ, per germline. The CDR3 is 13 residues long. As DNA, the CDR3 is TGTGCCAGCAGCCCCCGGACAGGGGGCTCTGCTTTCTTT. Protein sequence: CASSPRTGGSAFF. Full variable domain (remainder filled in from reference TRBV7-8 and TRBJ1-1): GAGVSQSPRYKVAKRGQDVALRCDPISGHVSLFWYQQALGQGPEFLTYFQNEAQLDKSGLPSDRFFAERPEGSVSTLKIQRTQQEDSAVYLCASSPRTGGSAFFGQGTRLTVV.